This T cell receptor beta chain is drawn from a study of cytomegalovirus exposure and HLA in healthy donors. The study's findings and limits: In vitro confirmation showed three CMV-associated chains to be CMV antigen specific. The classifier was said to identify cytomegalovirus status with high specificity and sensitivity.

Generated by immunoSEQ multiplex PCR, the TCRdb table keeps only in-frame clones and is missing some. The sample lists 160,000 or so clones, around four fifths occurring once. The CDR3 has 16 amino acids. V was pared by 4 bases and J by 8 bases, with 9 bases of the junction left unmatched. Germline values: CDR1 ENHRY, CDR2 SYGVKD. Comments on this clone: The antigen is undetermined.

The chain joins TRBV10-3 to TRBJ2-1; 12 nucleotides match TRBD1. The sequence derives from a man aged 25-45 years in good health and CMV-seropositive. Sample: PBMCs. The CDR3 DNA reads TGTGCCATCAGTGGAGGGGGACAGGGGGCTTGGGATGAGCAGTTCTTC. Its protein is CAISGGGQGAWDEQFF.